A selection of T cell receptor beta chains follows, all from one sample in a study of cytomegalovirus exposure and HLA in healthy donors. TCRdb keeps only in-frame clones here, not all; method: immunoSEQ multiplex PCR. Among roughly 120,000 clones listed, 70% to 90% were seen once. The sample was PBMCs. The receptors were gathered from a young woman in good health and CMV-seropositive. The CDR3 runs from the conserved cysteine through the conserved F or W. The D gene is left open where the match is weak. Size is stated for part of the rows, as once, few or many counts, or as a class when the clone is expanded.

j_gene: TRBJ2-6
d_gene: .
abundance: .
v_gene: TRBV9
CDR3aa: CASSRTALSGANVLTF
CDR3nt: TGTGCCAGCAGCAGGACAGCCCTCTCTGGGGCCAACGTCCTGACTTTC

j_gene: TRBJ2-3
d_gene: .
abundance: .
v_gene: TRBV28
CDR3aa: CASSTRPPVRDTQYF
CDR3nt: TGTGCCAGCAGTACACGTCCCCCGGTGAGGGATACGCAGTATTTT

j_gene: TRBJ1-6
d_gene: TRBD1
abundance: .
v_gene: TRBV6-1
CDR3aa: CASGGQVDSPLHF
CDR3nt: TGTGCCAGCGGAGGACAGGTTGATTCACCCCTCCACTTT

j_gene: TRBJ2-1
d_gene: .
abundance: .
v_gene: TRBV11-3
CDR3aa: CASGRGQVLGNEQFF
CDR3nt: TGTGCCAGCGGACGCGGGCAGGTACTGGGCAATGAGCAGTTCTTC

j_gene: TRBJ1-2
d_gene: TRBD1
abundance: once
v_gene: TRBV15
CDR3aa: CATSRGQGYYGYTF
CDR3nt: TGTGCCACCAGCAGAGGACAGGGATACTATGGCTACACCTTC

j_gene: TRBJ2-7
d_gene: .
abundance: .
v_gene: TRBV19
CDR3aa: CATTDSQDEQYF
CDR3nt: TGTGCCACCACGGACAGTCAGGACGAGCAGTACTTC

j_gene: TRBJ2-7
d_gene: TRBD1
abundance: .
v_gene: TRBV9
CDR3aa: CASSETGTGEQYF
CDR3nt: TGTGCCAGCAGCGAGACAGGGACCGGCGAGCAGTACTTC

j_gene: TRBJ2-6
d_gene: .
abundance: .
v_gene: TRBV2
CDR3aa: CASSVGQSGANVLTF
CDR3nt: TGTGCCAGCAGTGTAGGACAATCTGGGGCCAACGTCCTGACTTTC

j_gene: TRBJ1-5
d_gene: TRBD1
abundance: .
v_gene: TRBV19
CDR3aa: CASTDRGDWGNQPQHF
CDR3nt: TGTGCCAGTACGGACAGGGGGGACTGGGGCAATCAGCCCCAGCATTTT

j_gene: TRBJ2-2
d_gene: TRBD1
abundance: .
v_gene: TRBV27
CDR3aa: CASSLYGTGGGGELFF
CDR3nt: TGTGCCAGCAGTTTGTACGGGACAGGGGGCGGAGGGGAGCTGTTTTTT

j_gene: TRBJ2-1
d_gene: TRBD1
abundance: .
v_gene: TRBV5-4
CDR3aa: CASSSATGNSYNEQFF
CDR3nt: TGTGCCAGCAGCTCGGCGACAGGGAACTCCTACAATGAGCAGTTCTTC

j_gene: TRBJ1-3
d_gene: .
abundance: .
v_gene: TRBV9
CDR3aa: CASSTSSGNTIYF
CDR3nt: TGTGCCAGCAGCACCTCTAGCGGAAACACCATATATTTT

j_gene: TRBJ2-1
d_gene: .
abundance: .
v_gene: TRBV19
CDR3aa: CASSRRQTNEQFF
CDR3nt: TGTGCCAGTAGCCGGAGACAGACAAATGAGCAGTTCTTC

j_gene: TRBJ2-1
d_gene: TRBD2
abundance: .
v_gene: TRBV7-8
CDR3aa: CASSPSERETYNEQFF
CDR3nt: TGTGCCAGCAGCCCCTCCGAGCGGGAGACCTACAATGAGCAGTTCTTC

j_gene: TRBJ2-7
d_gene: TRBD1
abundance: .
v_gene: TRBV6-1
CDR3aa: CASGQAAYEQYF
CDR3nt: TGTGCCAGTGGACAGGCGGCCTACGAGCAGTACTTC

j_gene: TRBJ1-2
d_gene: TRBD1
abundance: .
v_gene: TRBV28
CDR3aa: CASSLQGASGYTF
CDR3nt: TGTGCCAGCAGTCTCCAGGGGGCAAGCGGCTACACCTTC

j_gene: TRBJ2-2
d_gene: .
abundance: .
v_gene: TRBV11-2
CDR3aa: CASSLDRAGELFF
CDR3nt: TGTGCCAGCAGCTTAGATCGCGCCGGGGAGCTGTTTTTT

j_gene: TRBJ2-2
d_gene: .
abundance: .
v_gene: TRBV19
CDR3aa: CASSTGQLPNTGELFF
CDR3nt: TGTGCCAGTAGTACCGGACAGTTACCGAACACCGGGGAGCTGTTTTTT

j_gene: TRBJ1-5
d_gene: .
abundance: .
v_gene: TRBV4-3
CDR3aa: CASSQEGGVRNQPQHF
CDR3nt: TGCGCCAGCAGCCAAGAAGGGGGGGTTCGCAATCAGCCCCAGCATTTT

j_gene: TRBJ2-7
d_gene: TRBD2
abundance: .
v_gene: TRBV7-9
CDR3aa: CASSFDGRAYEQYF
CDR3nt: TGTGCCAGCAGCTTTGACGGGAGGGCCTACGAGCAGTACTTC